The 21 T cell receptor beta chains given below trace back to one sample, sequenced in a study of post-analysis software for immune sequencing data. No cognate antigen is known for these TCRs. cDNA libraries of TCR beta carried unique molecular identifiers. TCRdb reanalysed the PCR reads using MiXCR and keeps one entry per CDR3 protein. The sample has roughly 800,000 distinct CDR3 sequences, approximately 50% seen once. The study's findings and limits: About five TRBV segments, including TRBV5-6, TRBV5-1 and TRBV20-1, were more frequent in patients than controls.

Sequencing used blood. The source is a girl aged 5-17 years with multiple sclerosis.

This rearrangement joins TRBV15 to TRBJ2-5, with 9 bases matching TRBD2. The J call may be in error: the DNA end matches TRBJ2-7 better. CDR3 length: 15 residues. Germline V gene data show CDR1 as LNHNV and CDR2 as YYDKDF (reference sequence). CDR3 bases: TGTGCCACCAGCCTTAGCGGGAGAGTCTTTTACGAGCAGTACTTC. Protein product: CATSLSGRVFYEQYF.

The rearrangement joins TRBV5-1 to TRBJ2-1; 7 bases align to TRBD2. With V trimmed by 4 bases and J by 10 bases, 17 bases remained unmatched. Per the germline V gene, CDR1 is SGHRS and CDR2 is YFSETQ. The length of the CDR3 is 16 residues. CDR3 region: CASSLGGKAVFSEQFF. In DNA, the CDR3 is TGCGCCAGCAGCCTGGGGGGGAAGGCGGTCTTTTCGGAGCAGTTCTTC.

The V and J genes are TRBV5-6 and TRBJ2-3; 11 nucleotides align to TRBD2. V was clipped by 4 bases and J by 2 bases; unmatched bases: 6. Germline V gene lookup returns CDR1 SGHDT and CDR2 YYEEEE. This CDR3 region has 16 residues. The CDR3 DNA is TGTGCCAGCAGCATTTCTAGCGGGGGGTACACAGATACGCAGTATTTT. Encoded protein: CASSISSGGYTDTQYF.

The chain is built from TRBV12-3 or TRBV12-4 and TRBJ2-1; possibly TRBD2 for D (6 bases). This CDR3 region has 14 residues. V lost 8 bases to trimming and J lost 8 bases, with 19 bases between them. This CDR3 reads CASSIIRELDEQFF. CDR3 DNA sequence: TGTGCCAGCTCCATAATTCGGGAGTTAGATGAGCAGTTCTTC.

The V and J genes are TRBV29-1 and TRBJ1-2, with a weak D call TRBD1 (5 bases). Deletions cut 6 bases from V and 2 bases from J, with 13 bases between. CDR3 size: 13 residues. Germline values: CDR1 SQVTM, CDR2 ANQGSEA. The CDR3 nucleotides are TGCAGCGTCGCCCCGCAGGGAAACTATGGCTACACCTTC. Protein: CSVAPQGNYGYTF.

The CDR3 DNA follows: TGTGCCAGCAGCGTAGCTCCCAGCTACGAGCAGTACTTC. This encodes CASSVAPSYEQYF. The rearrangement joins TRBV9 to TRBJ2-7; D uncertain. Germline assignment: CDR1 SGDLS and CDR2 YYNGEE. With 0 bases removed from V and 3 bases from J, the gap between germline ends came to 7 bases. This CDR3 has 13 residues.

The V call is TRBV25-1, the J call TRBJ2-1; maybe TRBD2 (6 bases). The CDR3 sequence is 18 residues long. Trimming left V 3 bases short and J 2 bases short, with 20 bases between. Germline V gene lookup returns CDR1 MGHDK and CDR2 SYGVNS. CDR3 DNA: TGTGCCAGCAGTGAGTCCCCGGGTTTGCGGGGACCCTACAATGAGCAGTTCTTC. It specifies CASSESPGLRGPYNEQFF. Full variable domain (missing parts from reference TRBV25-1 and TRBJ2-1): EADIYQTPRYLVIGTGKKITLECSQTMGHDKMYWYQQDPGMELHLIHYSYGVNSTEKGDLSSESTVSRIRTEHFPLTLESARPSHTSQYLCASSESPGLRGPYNEQFFGPGTRLTVL.

This clonotype showed up just a few times. The CDR3, as DNA: TGTGCCAGCTCACCGGGACAGGGTGCTAATGGCTACACCTTC. It is translated as CASSPGQGANGYTF. The rearrangement uses TRBV18 and TRBJ1-2, with 9 bases identical to TRBD1. There are 14 residues in the CDR3. J was trimmed by 6 bases and V by 3 bases; bases with no gene match: 5. Looked up from germline, CDR1 is KGHSH and CDR2 is LQKENI.

This clonotype was picked up one time. The V and J genes are TRBV11-2 and TRBJ2-1; 7 bases are a match to TRBD1. Germline V gives CDR1 SGHAT, CDR2 FQNNGV. V lost 4 bases to trimming and J lost 9 bases; unmatched junction nucleotides: 9. The CDR3 totals 14 residues. CDR3 bases: TGTGCCAGCAGCTCCATCACAGGGGTTGGTGAGCAGTTCTTC. As protein: CASSSITGVGEQFF.

The chain links TRBV5-1 to TRBJ2-7; TRBD2 matches 8 bases. This CDR3 comprises 15 residues. CDR1 and CDR2 (germline): SGHRS, YFSETQ. V shed 1 base, J shed 4 bases, and the junction held 7 bases outside the gene matches. The CDR3 is CASSLSVAGRYEQYF. As DNA, the CDR3 is TGCGCCAGCAGCTTGTCGGTAGCGGGGAGGTACGAGCAGTACTTC.

The genes are TRBV15 and TRBJ2-1; no definite D call. The J call may be wrong; the DNA end is better matched by TRBJ2-7. This CDR3 comprises 14 residues. CDR1 is LNHNV, CDR2 YYDKDF, per germline (reference sequence). CDR3 sequence (DNA): TGTGCCACCAGCGCCCGGACCTCATCGTACGAGCAGTACTTC. It is translated as CATSARTSSYEQYF.

The chain joins TRBV20-1 to TRBJ2-1, with D possibly TRBD2 on 6 matching bases. V was pared by 6 bases and J by 8 bases, with 17 bases between. In germline, CDR1 is DFQATT, CDR2 SNEGSKA (reference sequence). The CDR3 sequence is 13 residues long. The CDR3 coding sequence is TGCAGTGCGCGGGGATTAGTGAGCCATGAGCAGTTCTTC. Translated: CSARGLVSHEQFF.

This chain connects TRBV29-1 to TRBJ1-2, with 9 bases aligning to TRBD1. J was trimmed by 5 bases and V by 5 bases; bases with no gene match: 6. Per the germline V gene, CDR1 is SQVTM and CDR2 is ANQGSEA. CDR3 length: 13 amino acids. CDR3 nucleotides: TGCAGCGTTCGGGACAGGGAGAAGTATGGCTACACCTTC. Protein product: CSVRDREKYGYTF.

The CDR3 nucleotides read TGCAGTGCTAGCCCGGGCCGGAACACTGAAGCTTTCTTT. It is translated as CSASPGRNTEAFF. The chain is built from TRBV20-1 and TRBJ1-1; D not certain. This CDR3 is built from 13 residues. V shed 3 bases and J shed 1 base, with 9 bases lying between them. Germline V lookup: CDR1 DFQATT, CDR2 SNEGSKA (reference sequence).

The V call is TRBV5-1, the J call TRBJ1-6; D may be TRBD1 (5 bases). The V gene's germline CDR1 is SGHRS and CDR2 YFSETQ. The CDR3 contains 14 residues. Trimming pared 4 bases from V and 5 bases from J, leaving 10 bases between. The CDR3 DNA follows: TGCGCCAGCAGCCAACAGGATAATAATTCACCCCTCCACTTT. As protein: CASSQQDNNSPLHF.

This clonotype was counted once. J is TRBJ2-1 and V is TRBV2, with D tentatively TRBD1 or TRBD2 (6 bases each). The CDR3 is 16 residues long. Germline CDR1 is SNHLY and CDR2 is FYNNEI. V lost 10 bases, J lost 4 bases, and 23 bases lay in between. As DNA, the CDR3 is TGTGCCATCTCGACGGGGGCGGGGAACACATACAATGAGCAGTTCTTC. This encodes CAISTGAGNTYNEQFF.

CDR3: CASSPQGFSGANVLTF. The CDR3 nucleotides are TGTGCCAGCAGTCCACAGGGATTTTCTGGGGCCAACGTCCTGACTTTC. The chain joins TRBV27 to TRBJ2-6, with a possible D match to TRBD1 (6 bases). CDR1 is MNHEY, CDR2 SMNVEV, per germline (reference sequence). CDR3 length equals 16 residues. Trimming left V 5 bases short and J 1 base short, with 12 bases between. The whole variable domain, remainder taken from reference TRBV27 and TRBJ2-6, is EAQVTQNPRYLITVTGKKLTVTCSQNMNHEYMSWYRQDPGLGLRQIYYSMNVEVTDKGDVPEGYKVSRKEKRNFPLILESPSPNQTSLYFCASSPQGFSGANVLTFGAGSRLTVL.

Concerning this clonotype: One junction end disagrees with the germline gene, perhaps due to a read error. The genes are TRBV10-3 and TRBJ1-2; D gene unclear. CDR1 and CDR2 (germline): ENHRY, SYGVKD. This CDR3 region has 13 residues. The CDR3: CAIKLEGGYGYNF. CDR3 in DNA: TGTGCCATCAAATTGGAGGGAGGCTATGGCTACAACTTC.

As regards this clonotype: The conserved closing phenylalanine or tryptophan is absent in this CDR3, likely reflecting a read error. V gene TRBV4-1 combines with J gene TRBJ1-5; D remains unclear. This CDR3 comprises 14 residues. The ends were cut back, 1 base at V and 10 bases at J, with 14 bases in the middle. From germline, CDR1 is MGHRA and CDR2 YSYEKL. The CDR3 loop is CASSQGGSLGPQHL. For the CDR3, the DNA is TGCGCCAGCAGCCAAGGAGGGAGCCTCGGACCCCAGCATTTG.

A few counts support this clonotype. The V gene is TRBV14, the J gene TRBJ1-1, with D possibly being TRBD1 (5 bases). Germline V lookup: CDR1 SGHDN, CDR2 FVKESK. There are 15 residues in the CDR3. The V and J ends lost 4 bases and 6 bases respectively, with 18 bases between them. The CDR3 loop is CASSPLTELNPEAFF. The CDR3 DNA follows: TGTGCCAGCAGCCCTCTGACAGAATTAAACCCTGAAGCTTTCTTT.

This clonotype was picked up one time. The V call is TRBV10-3, the J call TRBJ2-1; D uncertain. Germline V gene sequence: CDR1 ENHRY, CDR2 SYGVKD. The CDR3 contains 18 residues. The V end was cut by 4 bases, the J end by 8 bases, with 27 bases between. CDR3 sequence reads: CAISVGGLPGQYRYEQFF. As DNA, the CDR3 is TGTGCCATCAGTGTTGGCGGCCTCCCCGGTCAGTATAGGTATGAGCAGTTCTTC.